This T cell receptor (beta chain) was profiled in a study of blood T cells in healthy people across ages. In the study overall: About one barcoded beta molecule was captured per two T cells (by template switching). Study-wide results and limits: Total diversity from one million sequenced T cells was likely underestimated.

This CDR3 is 12 amino acids long. V was clipped by 3 bases and J by 4 bases, with 6 bases between them. Germline values: CDR1 MNHNS, CDR2 SASEGT. Points on this clonotype: Its specificity is unknown.

All donors came from Russia, were Caucasian and healthy, and spanned ages roughly 6 to 95. Next came a second PCR, run for about 7 to 11 cycles, which used a sample-barcoded 5' primer along with a J-beta primer mix. Tags on each cDNA molecule came from a template-switch adaptor with 12 random nucleotides. Using its own MiXCR run on the 5' RACE reads, TCRdb lists one record per CDR3 protein. The sample consists of approximately 850,000 distinct CDR3 sequences, 55% to 70% of them appearing once. The clonotype originates from a man aged 25-45 years in good health. The source material was blood. This rearrangement joins TRBV6-1 to TRBJ1-2; TRBD1 might be the D (5 bases). The CDR3 here is CASSDDSYGYTF. The CDR3, as DNA: TGTGCCAGCAGTGACGACAGCTATGGCTACACCTTC.